Described below is a single TCR beta chain sequence and its context. Germline V gene sequence: CDR1 SGHDT, CDR2 YYEEEE. This CDR3 comprises 15 residues. Trimming removed 2 bases at V and 4 bases at J, with 13 bases between. This specimen belongs to a study of control samples from healthy donors and cancer patients. The protocol was immunoSEQ multiplex PCR, while the TCRdb copy is restricted to in-frame clones and leaves out a portion. Its clone listing holds fewer than 250,000 clones. The receptor's source is a woman in her 30s in good health. The rearrangement joins TRBV5-6 to TRBJ1-5, with a tentative D call TRBD1 (5 bases). Sequencing was performed on blood. CDR3 region: CASSLSGSGNQPQHF. The CDR3 nucleotides read TGTGCCAGCAGCTTATCAGGGAGCGGGAATCAGCCCCAGCATTTT.